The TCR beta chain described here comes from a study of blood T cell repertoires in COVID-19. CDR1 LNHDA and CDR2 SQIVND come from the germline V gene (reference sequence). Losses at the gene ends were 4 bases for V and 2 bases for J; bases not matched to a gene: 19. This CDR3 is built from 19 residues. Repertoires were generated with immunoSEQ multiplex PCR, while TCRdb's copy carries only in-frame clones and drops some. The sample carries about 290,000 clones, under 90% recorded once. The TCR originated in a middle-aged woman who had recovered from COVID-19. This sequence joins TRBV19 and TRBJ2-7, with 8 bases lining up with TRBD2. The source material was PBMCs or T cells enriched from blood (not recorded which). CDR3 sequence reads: CASSTPGTSRPWGTYEQYF. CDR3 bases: TGTGCCAGTAGTACACCCGGGACTAGTAGACCGTGGGGAACCTACGAGCAGTACTTC. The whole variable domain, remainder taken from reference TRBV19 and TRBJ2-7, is DGGITQSPKYLFRKEGQNVTLSCEQNLNHDAMYWYRQDPGQGLRLIYYSQIVNDFQKGDIAEGYSVSREKKESFPLTVTSAQKNPTAFYLCASSTPGTSRPWGTYEQYFGPGTRLTVT.